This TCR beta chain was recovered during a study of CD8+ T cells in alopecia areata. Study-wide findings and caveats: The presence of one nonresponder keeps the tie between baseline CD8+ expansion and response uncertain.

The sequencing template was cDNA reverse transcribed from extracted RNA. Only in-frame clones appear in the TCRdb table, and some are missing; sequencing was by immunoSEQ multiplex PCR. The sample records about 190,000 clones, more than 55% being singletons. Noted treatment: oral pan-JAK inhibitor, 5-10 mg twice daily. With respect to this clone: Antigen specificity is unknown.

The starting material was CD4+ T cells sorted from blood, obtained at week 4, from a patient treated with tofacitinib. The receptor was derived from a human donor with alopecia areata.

The CDR3 DNA follows: TGTGCCAGCAGCCAAGATGGATATAGCGGCTACACCTTC. Residues: CASSQDGYSGYTF. V is TRBV4-2 and J is TRBJ1-2; D unclear. Trimming pared 0 bases from V and 8 bases from J, leaving 10 bases between. Germline V gene sequence: CDR1 LGHNA, CDR2 YNFKEQ. The CDR3 loop spans 13 amino acids.